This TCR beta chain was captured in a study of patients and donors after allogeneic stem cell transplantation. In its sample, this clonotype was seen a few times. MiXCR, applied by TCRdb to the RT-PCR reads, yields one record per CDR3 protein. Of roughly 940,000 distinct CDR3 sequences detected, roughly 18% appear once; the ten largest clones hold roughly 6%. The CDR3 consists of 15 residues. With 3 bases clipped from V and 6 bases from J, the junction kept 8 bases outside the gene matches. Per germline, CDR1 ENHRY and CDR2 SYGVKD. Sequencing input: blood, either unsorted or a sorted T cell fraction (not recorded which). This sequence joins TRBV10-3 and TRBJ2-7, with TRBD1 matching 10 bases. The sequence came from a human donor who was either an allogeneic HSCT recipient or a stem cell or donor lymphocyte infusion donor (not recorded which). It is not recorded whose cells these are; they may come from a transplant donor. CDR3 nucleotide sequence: TGTGCCATCAGTGATGGCTGGGACAGGGGATTCGAGCAGTACTTC. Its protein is CAISDGWDRGFEQYF.